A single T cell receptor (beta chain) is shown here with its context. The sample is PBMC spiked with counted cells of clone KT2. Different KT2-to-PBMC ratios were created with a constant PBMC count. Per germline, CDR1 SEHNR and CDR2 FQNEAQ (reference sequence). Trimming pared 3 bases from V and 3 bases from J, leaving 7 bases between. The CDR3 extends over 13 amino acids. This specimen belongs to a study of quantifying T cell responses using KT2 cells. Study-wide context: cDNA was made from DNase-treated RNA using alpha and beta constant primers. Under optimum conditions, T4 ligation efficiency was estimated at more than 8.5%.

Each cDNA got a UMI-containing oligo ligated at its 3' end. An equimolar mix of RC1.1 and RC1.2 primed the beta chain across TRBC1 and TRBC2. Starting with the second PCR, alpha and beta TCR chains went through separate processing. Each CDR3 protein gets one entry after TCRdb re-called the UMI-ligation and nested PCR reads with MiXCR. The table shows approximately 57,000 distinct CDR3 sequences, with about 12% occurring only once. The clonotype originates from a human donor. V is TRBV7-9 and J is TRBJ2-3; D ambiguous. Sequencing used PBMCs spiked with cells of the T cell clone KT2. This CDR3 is CASSFVVTDTQYF. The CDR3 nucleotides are TGTGCCAGCAGCTTCGTGGTTACAGATACGCAGTATTTT.